The 4 T cell receptor beta chains listed next were all sequenced from one sample in a study of cytomegalovirus exposure and HLA in healthy donors. Only in-frame clones appear in the TCRdb table, and some are missing; sequencing was by immunoSEQ multiplex PCR. The table records tens of thousands of clones, 96% of them present only once. Sequenced: PBMCs. Source of these receptors: a woman under 30 in good health and CMV-seropositive.

The CDR3 sequence is CASSQDYRSSYNEQFF. The CDR3 bases are TGCGCCAGCAGCCAAGATTATAGAAGCTCCTACAATGAGCAGTTCTTC. The gene calls are TRBV4-3 and TRBJ2-1; D gene uncertain. Trimming took 0 bases from V and 0 from J, leaving 9 bases between them. CDR1 LGHNA and CDR2 YSLEER come from the germline V gene. This CDR3 has 16 residues.

This clone has more than one count but fewer than ten. This chain links TRBV2 with TRBJ2-1; 10 bases map to TRBD2. The CDR3 is 14 residues long. Germline CDR1 SNHLY, CDR2 FYNNEI. After removal of 6 bases from V and 8 bases from J, the junction contained 7 bases not matched to a gene. This CDR3 reads CASRTGTSDHEQFF. The CDR3 DNA follows: TGTGCCAGCAGGACCGGGACTAGCGACCATGAGCAGTTCTTC.

The chain links TRBV7-6 to TRBJ1-1, with D maybe TRBD1 (6 bases). Germline loops: CDR1 SGHVS, CDR2 FNYEAQ. The CDR3 has 15 residues. The V gene lost 5 bases and the J gene lost 4 bases, with 17 bases spanning the gap. The CDR3 DNA sequence: TGTGCCAGCAGCATCCTACAGGGTATGGGCACTGAAGCTTTCTTT. Amino acids: CASSILQGMGTEAFF.

The gene calls are TRBV28 and TRBJ2-1; TRBD1 might be the D (6 bases). Trimming took off 5 bases at V and 3 bases at J, with 14 bases between the two ends. The V gene's germline CDR1 is MDHEN and CDR2 SYDVKM. CDR3 length: 15 residues. Here the CDR3 DNA reads TGTGCCAGCAGTCACCGGGACAAACACTACAATGAGCAGTTCTTC. This codes for CASSHRDKHYNEQFF.